This paragraph covers one T cell receptor beta chain sequence. This record comes from a study of blood T cell repertoires in COVID-19. As for the study in general: Acute-phase and convalescent COVID-19 samples originated in the United States, Italy and Spain. Sample material is recorded as cDNA or gDNA derived from T cells, B-cell-depleted T cells, or PBMCs.

This CDR3 comprises 17 residues. In germline, CDR1 is SGHTA, CDR2 FQGNSA. V trimming: 5 bases; J trimming: 1 base; junction bases outside the gene matches: 3. Method: immunoSEQ multiplex PCR; TCRdb's copy keeps in-frame clones and lacks some. This sample has some 670,000 clones, with about nine tenths found just once. The chain employs TRBV7-2 and TRBJ2-6; 12 bases line up with TRBD1. The sequence was collected from a woman aged 18 to 35 with acute or convalescent COVID-19. The sequenced material came from peripheral blood. The CDR3 nucleotides read TGTGCCAGCAGCAGGGACAGGGGGCATTCTGGGGCCAACGTCCTGACTTTC. It encodes CASSRDRGHSGANVLTF.